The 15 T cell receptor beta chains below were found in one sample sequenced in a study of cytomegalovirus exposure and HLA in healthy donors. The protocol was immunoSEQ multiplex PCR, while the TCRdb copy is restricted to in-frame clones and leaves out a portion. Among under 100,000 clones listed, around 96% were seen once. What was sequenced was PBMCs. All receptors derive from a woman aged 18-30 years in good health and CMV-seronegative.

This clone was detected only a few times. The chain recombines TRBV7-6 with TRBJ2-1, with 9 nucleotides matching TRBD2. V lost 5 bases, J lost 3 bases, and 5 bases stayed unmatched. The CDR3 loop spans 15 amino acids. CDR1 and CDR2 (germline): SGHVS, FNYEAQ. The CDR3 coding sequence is TGTGCCAGCAGCCCCGGGACTAGCTACTACAATGAGCAGTTCTTC. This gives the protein CASSPGTSYYNEQFF. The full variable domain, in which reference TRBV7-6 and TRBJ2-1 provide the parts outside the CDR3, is GAGVSQSPRYKVTKRGQDVALRCDPISGHVSLYWYRQALGQGPEFLTYFNYEAQQDKSGLPNDRFSAERPEGSISTLTIQRTEQRDSAMYRCASSPGTSYYNEQFFGPGTRLTVL.

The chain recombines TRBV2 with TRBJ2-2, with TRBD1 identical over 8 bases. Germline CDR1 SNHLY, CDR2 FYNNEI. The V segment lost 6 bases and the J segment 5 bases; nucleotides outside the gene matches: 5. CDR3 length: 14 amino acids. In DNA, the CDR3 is TGTGCCAGCAGCGGGACAGGCCGAACCGGGGAGCTGTTTTTT. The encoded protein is CASSGTGRTGELFF.

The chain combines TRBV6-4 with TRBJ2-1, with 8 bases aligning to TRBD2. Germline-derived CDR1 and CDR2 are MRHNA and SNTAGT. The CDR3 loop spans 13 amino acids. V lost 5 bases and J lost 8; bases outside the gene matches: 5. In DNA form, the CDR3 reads TGTGCCAGCAGTAACCGGCGGGGGGATGAGCAGTTCTTC. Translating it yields CASSNRRGDEQFF.

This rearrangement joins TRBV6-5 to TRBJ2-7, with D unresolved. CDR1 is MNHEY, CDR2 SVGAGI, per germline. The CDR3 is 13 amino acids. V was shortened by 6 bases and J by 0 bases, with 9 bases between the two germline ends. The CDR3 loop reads CASSLHPSYEQYF. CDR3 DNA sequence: TGTGCCAGCAGCTTACACCCCTCCTACGAGCAGTACTTC.

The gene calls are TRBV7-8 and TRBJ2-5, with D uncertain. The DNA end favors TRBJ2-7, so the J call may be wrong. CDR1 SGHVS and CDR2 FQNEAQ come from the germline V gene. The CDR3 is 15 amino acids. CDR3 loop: CASSLIPPSSYEQYF. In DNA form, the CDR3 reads TGTGCCAGCAGCTTAATACCTCCGAGCTCCTACGAGCAGTACTTC.

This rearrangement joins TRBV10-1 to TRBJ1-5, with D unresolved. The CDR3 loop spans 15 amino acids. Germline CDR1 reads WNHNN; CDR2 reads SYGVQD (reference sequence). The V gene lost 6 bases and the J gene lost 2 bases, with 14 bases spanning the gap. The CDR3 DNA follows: TGCGCCAGCAGGCCGCCATTTCGGGGCAATCAGCCCCAGCATTTT. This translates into CASRPPFRGNQPQHF.

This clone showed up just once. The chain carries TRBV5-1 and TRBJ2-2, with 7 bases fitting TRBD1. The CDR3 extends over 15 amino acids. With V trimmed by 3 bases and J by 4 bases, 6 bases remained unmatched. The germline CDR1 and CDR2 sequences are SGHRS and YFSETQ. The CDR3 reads CASSSLTGSTGELFF. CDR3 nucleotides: TGCGCCAGCAGCTCACTGACAGGGTCCACCGGGGAGCTGTTTTTT.

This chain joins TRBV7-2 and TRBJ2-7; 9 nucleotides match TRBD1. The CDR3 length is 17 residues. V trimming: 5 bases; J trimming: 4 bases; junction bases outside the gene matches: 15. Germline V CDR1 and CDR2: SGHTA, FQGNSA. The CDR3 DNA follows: TGTGCCAGCAGCCCGGTCGGGACAGGGACTCTTGCGTACGAGCAGTACTTC. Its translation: CASSPVGTGTLAYEQYF.

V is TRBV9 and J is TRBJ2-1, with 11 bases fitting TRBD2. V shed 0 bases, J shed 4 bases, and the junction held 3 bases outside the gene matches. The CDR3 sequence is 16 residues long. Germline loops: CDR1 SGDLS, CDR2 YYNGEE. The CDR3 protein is CASSVAGLAGYNEQFF. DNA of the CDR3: TGTGCCAGCAGCGTAGCTGGACTAGCGGGTTACAATGAGCAGTTCTTC.

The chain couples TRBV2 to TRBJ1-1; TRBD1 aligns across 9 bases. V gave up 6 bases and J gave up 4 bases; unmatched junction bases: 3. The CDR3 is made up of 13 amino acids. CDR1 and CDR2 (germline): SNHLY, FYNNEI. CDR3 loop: CASSGDRATEAFF. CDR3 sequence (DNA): TGTGCCAGCAGCGGGGACAGGGCCACTGAAGCTTTCTTT.

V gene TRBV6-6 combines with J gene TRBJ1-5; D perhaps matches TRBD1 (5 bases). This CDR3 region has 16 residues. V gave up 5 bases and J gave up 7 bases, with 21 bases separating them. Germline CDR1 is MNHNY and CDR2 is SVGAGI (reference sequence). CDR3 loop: CASSPKQAAFGQPQHF. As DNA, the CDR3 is TGTGCCAGCAGTCCTAAACAGGCGGCTTTTGGGCAGCCCCAGCATTTT.

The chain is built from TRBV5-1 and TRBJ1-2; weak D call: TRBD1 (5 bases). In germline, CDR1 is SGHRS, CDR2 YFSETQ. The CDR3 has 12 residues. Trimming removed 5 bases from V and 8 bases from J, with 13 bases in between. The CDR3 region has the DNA TGCGCCAGCAGTTCAGGGCACGAGGGCTACACCTTC. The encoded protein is CASSSGHEGYTF.

In nucleotides, the CDR3 is TGTGCCAGTAGTATGGACCAGGGAGGGAAACTGTTTTTT. This codes for CASSMDQGGKLFF. The chain is built from TRBV19 and TRBJ1-4; tentative D call: TRBD1 (5 bases). Trimming removed 3 bases from V and 11 bases from J, with 13 bases in between. The length of the CDR3 is 13 residues. Germline values: CDR1 LNHDA, CDR2 SQIVND (reference sequence).

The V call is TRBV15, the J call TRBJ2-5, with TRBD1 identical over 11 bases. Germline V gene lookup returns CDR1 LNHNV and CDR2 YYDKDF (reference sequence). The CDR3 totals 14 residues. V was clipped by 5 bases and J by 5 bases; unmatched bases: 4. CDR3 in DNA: TGTGCCACCAGCCTGGACAGGGGGCGTGAGACCCAGTACTTC. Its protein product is CATSLDRGRETQYF.

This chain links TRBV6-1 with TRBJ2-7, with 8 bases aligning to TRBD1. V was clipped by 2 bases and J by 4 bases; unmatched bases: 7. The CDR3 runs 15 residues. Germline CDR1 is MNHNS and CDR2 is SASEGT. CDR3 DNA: TGTGCCAGCAGTGAAACGGAGGACAGGGTGTACGAGCAGTACTTC. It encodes CASSETEDRVYEQYF.